The source of this T cell receptor beta chain is a study of T cell responses to AZD1222 COVID-19 vaccine. Looking at the study overall: Second doses that came at about 4 or about 12 weeks were put together.

A note on this clone: Its antigen is unidentified.

The V gene's germline CDR1 is MDHEN and CDR2 SYDVKM. The CDR3 spans 12 residues. V dropped 11 bases and J dropped 3 bases, with 11 bases sitting between them. Measured with immunoSEQ multiplex PCR; TCRdb has only the in-frame clones, and not every one. The table lists around 180,000 clones, 80% to 90% of them singletons. Study-level findings and limits: Among the donors, most were white British and more were female, and clonal diversity was possibly underestimated.

The TCR comes from an adult in good health. The chain links TRBV28 to TRBJ2-1; perhaps TRBD2 as D (5 bases). The specimen was peripheral blood, collected on day 0 of AZD1222 vaccination. The chain's CDR3 is CAANRGYNEQFF. The CDR3 DNA reads TGTGCCGCAAACCGGGGCTACAATGAGCAGTTCTTC.